One T cell receptor beta chain is described in this entry. The source of the sample is a study of high-grade serous ovarian cancer treatment subgroups. Study context: Samples averaged roughly 15,000 reads and thousands of unique TCR beta rearrangements.

TCRdb's table, derived via immunoSEQ multiplex PCR, lists solely in-frame clones and lacks some. The data hold several thousand clones, with approximately 80% observed a single time. Germline lookup yields CDR1 GTSNPN and CDR2 SVGIG (reference sequence). The V end was cut by 0 bases, the J end by 5 bases, with 16 bases between. The CDR3 totals 16 residues. Tumor samples were taken before definitive surgery or chemotherapy. The genes are TRBV30 and TRBJ1-4; D remains ambiguous. This clonotype was sampled from a human donor with high-grade serous ovarian cancer. The sample comprised tumor tissue. CDR3 DNA sequence: TGTGCCTGGAGTGTACCGTTGGGAGCAATCAATGAAAAACTGTTTTTT. Translation: CAWSVPLGAINEKLFF.